This record concerns one T cell receptor (beta chain) sequence. The antigen this receptor binds is unknown. No per-base quality is available; no much larger clone lies one base away. Each collaborating institution followed its own protocols to collect whole blood in K2EDTA tubes. For TCRbeta analysis, collaborators shipped samples as frozen whole blood, isolated PBMCs, or DNA extracted from either of those sample types. The immunoSEQ Assay, a bias-controlled multiplex PCR, was used to amplify TCRbeta CDR3 regions from genomic DNA. From the authors' description of their analysis: Within the assay, amplification of reference gene primers was used to estimate how many nucleated cells each sample contained. To quantify the absolute abundance of each unique TCRbeta CDR3 rearrangement, sequence reads were collapsed and filtered. Productive Simpson clonality was computed per sample as the square root of Simpson's diversity index over productive rearrangements. Sourced from immuneACCESS, this table was stored by TCRdb with only in-frame sequences that have V and J called. A share of the clones is absent; for the studies checked, an unresolved V gene accounts for under half, and the remainder has no known explanation. V and J calls and clone size are given by that table; D and trimming were obtained from the DNA. The sample table contains about 210,000 clones; only one count was recorded for less than 90% of them. Just over 0.7% of the sample is held by the ten biggest clonotypes.

These data are taken from a study of blood T cell repertoires in COVID-19 (dated by TCRdb to the early 2020s). In the study overall: Samples from collaborators originated in the United States, Italy and Spain and spanned both the acute and convalescent phases of COVID-19. HLA class I and class II types, where available, came from metadata supplied by the sample provider rather than from assay-based typing. Sample metadata almost always included a de-identified subject ID, COVID-19 status, age in years and sex. The prospective study material was composed of cDNA or gDNA derived from T cells, B-cell-depleted T cells, or PBMCs. The repertoires were released in a freely available public database meant as a resource for research on the immune response to SARS-CoV-2. Samples were obtained from the ongoing ImmuneRACE study (first 160 participants) and from about 1,300 subjects provided by 6 global collaborators. The dataset comprised deeply sampled blood TCRbeta repertoires from subjects exposed to, actively infected with, or recovered from COVID-19. On the study overall, not on this receptor specifically: The quantity of clinical and demographic metadata differed by source and by participant and was supplied without curation.

V trim: 7 bases; J trim: 6 bases; unmatched bases: 8. Reading from cysteine to phenylalanine, the CDR3 counts 13 amino acids. Only the CDR3 region is kept as DNA, spanning 39 bases read in frame from base 1. CDR1 and CDR2 are drawn from the germline V gene: SNHLY, FYNNEI. The TCR was taken from a man between 40 and 49 years old with acute or convalescent COVID-19. Sequenced sample: peripheral blood. The rearrangement combines TRBV2 with TRBJ2-5; 7 bases in the middle match TRBD2. In nucleotide form, the sequence is TGTGCCAGCATTGGACTAGTTTCGAAGACCCAGTACTTC. Translation gives CASIGLVSKTQYF.